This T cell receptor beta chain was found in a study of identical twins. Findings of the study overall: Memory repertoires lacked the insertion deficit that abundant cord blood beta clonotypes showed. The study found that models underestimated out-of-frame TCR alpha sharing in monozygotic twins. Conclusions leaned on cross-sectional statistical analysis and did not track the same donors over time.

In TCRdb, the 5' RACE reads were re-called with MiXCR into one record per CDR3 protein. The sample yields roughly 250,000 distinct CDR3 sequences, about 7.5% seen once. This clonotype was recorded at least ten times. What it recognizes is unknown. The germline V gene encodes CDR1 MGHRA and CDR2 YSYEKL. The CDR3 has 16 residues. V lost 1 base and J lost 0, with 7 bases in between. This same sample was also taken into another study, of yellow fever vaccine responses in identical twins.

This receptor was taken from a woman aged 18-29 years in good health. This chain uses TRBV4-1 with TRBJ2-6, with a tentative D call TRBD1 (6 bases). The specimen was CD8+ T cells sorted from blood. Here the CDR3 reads CASSQVTGSGANVLTF. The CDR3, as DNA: TGCGCCAGCAGCCAAGTGACAGGCTCTGGGGCCAACGTCCTGACTTTC.